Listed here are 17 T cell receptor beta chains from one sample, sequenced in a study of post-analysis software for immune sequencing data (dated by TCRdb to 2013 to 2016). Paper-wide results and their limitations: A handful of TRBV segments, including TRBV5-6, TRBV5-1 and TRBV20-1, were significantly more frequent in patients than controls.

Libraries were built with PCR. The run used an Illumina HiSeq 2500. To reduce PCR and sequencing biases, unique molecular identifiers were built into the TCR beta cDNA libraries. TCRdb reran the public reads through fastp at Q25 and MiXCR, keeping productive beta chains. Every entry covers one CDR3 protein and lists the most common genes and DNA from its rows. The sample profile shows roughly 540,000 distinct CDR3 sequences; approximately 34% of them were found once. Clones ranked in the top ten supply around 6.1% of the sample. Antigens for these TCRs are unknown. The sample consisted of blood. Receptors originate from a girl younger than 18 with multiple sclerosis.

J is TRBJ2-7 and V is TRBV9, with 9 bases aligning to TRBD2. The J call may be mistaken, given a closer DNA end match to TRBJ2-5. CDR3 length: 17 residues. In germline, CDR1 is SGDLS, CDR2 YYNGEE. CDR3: CASSATNLAGRGQTQYF. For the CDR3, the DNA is TGTGCCAGCAGCGCCACCAATCTAGCGGGGAGGGGGCAGACCCAGTACTTC.

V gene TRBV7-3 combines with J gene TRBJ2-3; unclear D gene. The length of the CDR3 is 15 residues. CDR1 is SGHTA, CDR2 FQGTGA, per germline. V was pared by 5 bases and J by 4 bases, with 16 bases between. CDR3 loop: CASSPERALADTQYF. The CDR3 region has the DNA TGTGCCAGCAGCCCTGAACGGGCGTTGGCAGATACGCAGTATTTT.

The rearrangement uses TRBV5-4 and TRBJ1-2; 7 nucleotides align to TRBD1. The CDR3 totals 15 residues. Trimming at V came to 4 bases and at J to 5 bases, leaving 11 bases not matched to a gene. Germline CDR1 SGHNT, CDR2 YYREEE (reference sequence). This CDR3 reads CASSERGQGRYGYTF. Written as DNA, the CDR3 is TGTGCCAGCAGCGAGAGGGGGCAGGGGAGATATGGCTACACCTTC.

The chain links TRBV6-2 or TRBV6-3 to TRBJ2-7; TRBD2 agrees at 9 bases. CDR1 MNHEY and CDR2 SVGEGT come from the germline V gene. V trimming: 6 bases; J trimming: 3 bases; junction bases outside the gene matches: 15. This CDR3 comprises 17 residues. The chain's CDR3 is CASRRTPGTSSYYEQYF. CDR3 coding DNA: TGTGCCAGCAGGCGAACCCCCGGGACTAGCTCCTACTACGAGCAGTACTTC.

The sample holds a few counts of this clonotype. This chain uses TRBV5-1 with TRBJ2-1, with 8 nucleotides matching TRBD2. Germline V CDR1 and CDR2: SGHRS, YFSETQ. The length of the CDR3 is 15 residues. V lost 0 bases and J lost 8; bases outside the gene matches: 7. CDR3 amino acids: CASSLDGGGRYEQFF. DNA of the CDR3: TGCGCCAGCAGCTTGGATGGCGGGGGGCGGTATGAGCAGTTCTTC.

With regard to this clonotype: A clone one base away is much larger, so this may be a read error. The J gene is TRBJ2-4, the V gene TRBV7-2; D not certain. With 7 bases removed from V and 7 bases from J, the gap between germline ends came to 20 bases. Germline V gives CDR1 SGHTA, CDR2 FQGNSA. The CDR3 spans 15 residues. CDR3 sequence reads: CASNSPPVGPNIQYF. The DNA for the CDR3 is TGTGCCAGCAACTCACCCCCAGTAGGTCCGAACATTCAGTACTTC.

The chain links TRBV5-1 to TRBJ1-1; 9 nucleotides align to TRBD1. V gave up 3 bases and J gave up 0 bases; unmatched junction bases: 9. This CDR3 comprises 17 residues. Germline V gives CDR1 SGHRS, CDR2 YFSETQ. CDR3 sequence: CASSSNRGRGVNTEAFF. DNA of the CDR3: TGCGCCAGCAGCTCAAACAGGGGGCGCGGGGTGAACACTGAAGCTTTCTTT.

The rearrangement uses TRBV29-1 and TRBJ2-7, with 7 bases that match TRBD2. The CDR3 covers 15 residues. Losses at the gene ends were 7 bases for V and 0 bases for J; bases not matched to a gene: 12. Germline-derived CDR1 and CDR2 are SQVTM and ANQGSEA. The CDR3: CSALPSGPSSYEQYF. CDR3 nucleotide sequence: TGCAGCGCTCTACCTAGCGGTCCAAGCTCCTACGAGCAGTACTTC.

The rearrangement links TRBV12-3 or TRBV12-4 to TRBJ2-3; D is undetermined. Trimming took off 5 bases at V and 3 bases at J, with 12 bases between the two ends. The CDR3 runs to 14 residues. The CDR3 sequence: CASSPGSPTDTQYF. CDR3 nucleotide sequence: TGTGCCAGCAGTCCCGGATCACCAACAGATACGCAGTATTTT.

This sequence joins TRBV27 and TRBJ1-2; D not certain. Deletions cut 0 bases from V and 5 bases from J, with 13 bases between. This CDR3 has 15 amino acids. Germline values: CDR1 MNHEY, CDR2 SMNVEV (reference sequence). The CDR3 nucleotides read TGTGCCAGCAGTTTATCGGCGGCAGCGGAATATGGCTACACCTTC. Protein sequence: CASSLSAAAEYGYTF.

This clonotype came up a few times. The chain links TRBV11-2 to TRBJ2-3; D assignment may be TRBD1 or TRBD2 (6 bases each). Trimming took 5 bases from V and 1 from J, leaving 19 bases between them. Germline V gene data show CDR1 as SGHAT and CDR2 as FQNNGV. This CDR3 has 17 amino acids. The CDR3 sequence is CASSARGGRSRTDTQYF. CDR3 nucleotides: TGTGCCAGCAGCGCGCGAGGGGGGCGGTCTCGCACAGATACGCAGTATTTT.

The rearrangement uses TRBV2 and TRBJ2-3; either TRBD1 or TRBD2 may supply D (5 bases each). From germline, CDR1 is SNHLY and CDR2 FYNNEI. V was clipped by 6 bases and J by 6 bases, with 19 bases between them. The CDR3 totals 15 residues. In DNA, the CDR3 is TGTGCCAGCAGACCCCCGGGACGTTCCACGGATACGCAGTATTTT. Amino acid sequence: CASRPPGRSTDTQYF.

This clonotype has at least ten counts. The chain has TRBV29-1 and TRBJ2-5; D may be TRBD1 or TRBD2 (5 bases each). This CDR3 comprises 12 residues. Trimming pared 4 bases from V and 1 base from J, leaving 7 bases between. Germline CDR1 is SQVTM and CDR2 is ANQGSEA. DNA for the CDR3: TGCAGCGTTGGGGGGACCCAAGAGACCCAGTACTTC. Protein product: CSVGGTQETQYF.

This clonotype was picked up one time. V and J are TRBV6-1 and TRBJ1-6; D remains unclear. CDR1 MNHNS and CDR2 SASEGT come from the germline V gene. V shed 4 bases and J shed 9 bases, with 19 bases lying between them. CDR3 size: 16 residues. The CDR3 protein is CASSARRGEGSSPLHF. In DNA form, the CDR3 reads TGTGCCAGCAGTGCCCGCCGGGGAGAGGGTAGTTCACCCCTCCACTTT.

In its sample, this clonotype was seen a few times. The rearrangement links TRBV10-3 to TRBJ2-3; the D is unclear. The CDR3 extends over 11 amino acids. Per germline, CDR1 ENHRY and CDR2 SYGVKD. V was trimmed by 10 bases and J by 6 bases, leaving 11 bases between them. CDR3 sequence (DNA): TGTGCCACGACCTCTGGGGATACGCAGTATTTT. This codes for CATTSGDTQYF.

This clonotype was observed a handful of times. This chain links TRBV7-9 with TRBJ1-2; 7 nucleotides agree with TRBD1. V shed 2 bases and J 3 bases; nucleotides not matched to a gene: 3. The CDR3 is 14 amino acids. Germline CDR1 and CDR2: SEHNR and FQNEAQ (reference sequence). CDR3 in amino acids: CASSLNRGDYGYTF. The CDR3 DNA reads TGTGCCAGCAGCTTAAACAGGGGAGACTATGGCTACACCTTC. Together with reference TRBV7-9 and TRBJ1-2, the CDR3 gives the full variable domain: DTGVSQNPRHKITKRGQNVTFRCDPISEHNRLYWYRQTLGQGPEFLTYFQNEAQLEKSRLLSDRFSAERPKGSFSTLEIQRTEQGDSAMYLCASSLNRGDYGYTFGSGTRLTVV.

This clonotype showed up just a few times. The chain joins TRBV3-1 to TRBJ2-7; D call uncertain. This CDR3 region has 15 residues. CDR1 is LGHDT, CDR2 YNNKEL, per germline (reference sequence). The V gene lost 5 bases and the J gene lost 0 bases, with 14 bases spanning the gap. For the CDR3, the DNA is TGTGCCAGCAGCTCCCGGTCACGAAGCTCCTACGAGCAGTACTTC. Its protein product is CASSSRSRSSYEQYF.